This T cell receptor beta chain was sequenced in a study of graft-versus-host responses after intestinal transplantation. Study background: Induction using anti-thymocyte globulin, followed by tacrolimus and steroids for about 3 years, was given to all recipients. Study results and limitations: The marrow of recipients harbored GvH clones, and ileum or blood showed some of them first. Among circulating GvH clones, peak levels were associated with early post-transplant declines in HvG clones. Individuals who had graft-donor T cell macrochimerism had allografts that showed high graft-versus-host to host-versus-graft clonal ratios.

Per the germline V gene, CDR1 is MNHNY and CDR2 is SVGAGI (reference sequence). V shed 6 bases, J shed 6 bases, and the junction held 4 bases outside the gene matches. This CDR3 contains 14 residues. About this clone: What it recognizes is unknown.

Measured with immunoSEQ multiplex PCR; TCRdb has only the in-frame clones, and not every one. This repertoire shows about 88,000 clones, 85% to 90% found once; its top ten account for around 0.1%. The specimen was unstimulated CD4+ T cells sorted from spleen or lymph node cells, collected before intestinal transplant. J is TRBJ1-6 and V is TRBV6-6, with 8 bases aligning to TRBD1. The sequence was collected from a human donor who received an intestinal transplant. The CDR3 is CASRRGQANSPLHF. CDR3 coding DNA: TGTGCCAGCAGAAGGGGACAGGCTAATTCACCCCTCCACTTT.